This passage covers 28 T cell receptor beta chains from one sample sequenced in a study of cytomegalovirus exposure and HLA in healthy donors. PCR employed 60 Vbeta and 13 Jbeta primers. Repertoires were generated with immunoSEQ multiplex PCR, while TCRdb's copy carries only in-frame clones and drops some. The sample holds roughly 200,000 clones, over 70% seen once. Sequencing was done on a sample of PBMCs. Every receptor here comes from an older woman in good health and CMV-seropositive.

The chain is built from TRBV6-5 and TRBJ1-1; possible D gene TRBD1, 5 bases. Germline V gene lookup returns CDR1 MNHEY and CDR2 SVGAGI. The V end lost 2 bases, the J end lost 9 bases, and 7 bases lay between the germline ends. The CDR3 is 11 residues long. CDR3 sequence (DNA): TGTGCCAGCAGTTACGCGGACAAAGCTTTCTTT. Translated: CASSYADKAFF.

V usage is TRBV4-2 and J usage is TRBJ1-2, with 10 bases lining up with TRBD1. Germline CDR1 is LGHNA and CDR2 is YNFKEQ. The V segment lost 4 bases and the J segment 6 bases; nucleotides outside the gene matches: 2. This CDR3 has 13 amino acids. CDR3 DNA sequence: TGTGCCAGCAGCCTTGGGACAGGGGATGGCTACACCTTC. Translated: CASSLGTGDGYTF.

CDR3 in DNA: TGTGCCAGCAGCCGACAGGGCCACACTGAAGCTTTCTTT. It codes for CASSRQGHTEAFF. V is TRBV7-6 and J is TRBJ1-1; 7 nucleotides agree with TRBD1. The junction had 3 bases not matched to a gene; V was cut back by 5 bases and J by 3 bases. Germline CDR1 SGHVS, CDR2 FNYEAQ. The CDR3 covers 13 residues.

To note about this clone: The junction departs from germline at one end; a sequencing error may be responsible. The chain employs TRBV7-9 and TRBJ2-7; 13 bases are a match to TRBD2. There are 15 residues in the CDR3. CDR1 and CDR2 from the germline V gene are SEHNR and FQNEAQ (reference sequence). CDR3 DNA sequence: TGTTCCAGCAGTCCGACTAGCGGGGGGCGCTACGAGCAGTACTTC. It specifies CSSSPTSGGRYEQYF.

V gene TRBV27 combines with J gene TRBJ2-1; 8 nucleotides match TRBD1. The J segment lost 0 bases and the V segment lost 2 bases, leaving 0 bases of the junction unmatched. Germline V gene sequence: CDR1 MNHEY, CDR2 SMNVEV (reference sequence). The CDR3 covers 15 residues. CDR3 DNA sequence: TGTGCCAGCAGTTTAGACAGGGGCTCCTACAATGAGCAGTTCTTC. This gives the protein CASSLDRGSYNEQFF.

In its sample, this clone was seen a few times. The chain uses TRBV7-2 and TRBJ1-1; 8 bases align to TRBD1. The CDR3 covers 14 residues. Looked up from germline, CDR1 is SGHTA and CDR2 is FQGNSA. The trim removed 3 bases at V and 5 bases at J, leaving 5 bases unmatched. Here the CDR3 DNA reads TGTGCCAGCAGCTTGGGCAGGGGGCGAACTGAAGCTTTCTTT. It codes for CASSLGRGRTEAFF.

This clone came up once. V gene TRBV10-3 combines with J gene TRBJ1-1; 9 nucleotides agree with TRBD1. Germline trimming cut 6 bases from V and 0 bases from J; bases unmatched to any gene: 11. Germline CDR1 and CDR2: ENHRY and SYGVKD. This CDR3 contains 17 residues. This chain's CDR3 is CAIRVLDRGAMNTEAFF. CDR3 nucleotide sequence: TGTGCCATCAGGGTCCTGGACAGGGGCGCAATGAACACTGAAGCTTTCTTT.

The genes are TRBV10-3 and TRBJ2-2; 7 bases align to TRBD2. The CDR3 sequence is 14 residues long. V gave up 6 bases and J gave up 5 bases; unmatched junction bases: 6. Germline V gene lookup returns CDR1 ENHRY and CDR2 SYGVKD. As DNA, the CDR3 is TGTGCCATCAGCCCGGGACTACTTACCGGGGAGCTGTTTTTT. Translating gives CAISPGLLTGELFF.

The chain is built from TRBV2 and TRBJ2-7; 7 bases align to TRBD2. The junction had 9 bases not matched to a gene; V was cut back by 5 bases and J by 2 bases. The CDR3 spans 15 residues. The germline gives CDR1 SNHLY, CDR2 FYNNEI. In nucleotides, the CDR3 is TGTGCCAGCAGTAGCGGGACTACCATAACCTACGAGCAGTACTTC. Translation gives CASSSGTTITYEQYF. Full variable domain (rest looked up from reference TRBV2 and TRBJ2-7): EPEVTQTPSHQVTQMGQEVILRCVPISNHLYFYWYRQILGQKVEFLVSFYNNEISEKSEIFDDQFSVERPDGSNFTLKIRSTKLEDSAMYFCASSSGTTITYEQYFGPGTRLTVT.

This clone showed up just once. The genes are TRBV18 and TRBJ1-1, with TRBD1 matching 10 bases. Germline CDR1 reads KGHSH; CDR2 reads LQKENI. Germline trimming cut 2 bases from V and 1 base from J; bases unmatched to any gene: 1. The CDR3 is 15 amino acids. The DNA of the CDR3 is TGTGCCAGCTCACCAAGGACAGGGGGGAACACTGAAGCTTTCTTT. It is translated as CASSPRTGGNTEAFF.

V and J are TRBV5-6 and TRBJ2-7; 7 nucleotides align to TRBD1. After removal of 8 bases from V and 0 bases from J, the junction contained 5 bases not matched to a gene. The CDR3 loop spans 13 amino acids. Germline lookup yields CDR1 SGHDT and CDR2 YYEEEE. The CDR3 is CASGQDLSYEQYF. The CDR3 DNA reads TGTGCCAGTGGACAGGACCTCTCCTACGAGCAGTACTTC.

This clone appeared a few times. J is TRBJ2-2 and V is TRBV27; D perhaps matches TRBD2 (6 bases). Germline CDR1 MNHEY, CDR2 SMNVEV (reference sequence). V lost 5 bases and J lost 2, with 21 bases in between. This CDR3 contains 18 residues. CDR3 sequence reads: CASSSLGGAGFNTGELFF. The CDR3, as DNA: TGTGCCAGCAGTAGTTTGGGTGGGGCGGGGTTTAACACCGGGGAGCTGTTTTTT.

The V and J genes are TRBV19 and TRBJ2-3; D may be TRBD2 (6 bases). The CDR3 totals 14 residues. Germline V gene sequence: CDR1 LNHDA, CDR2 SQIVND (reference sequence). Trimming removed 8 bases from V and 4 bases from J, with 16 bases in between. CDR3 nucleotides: TGTGCCAGTGGCCGAGGGACTTCATCAGATACGCAGTATTTT. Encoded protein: CASGRGTSSDTQYF.

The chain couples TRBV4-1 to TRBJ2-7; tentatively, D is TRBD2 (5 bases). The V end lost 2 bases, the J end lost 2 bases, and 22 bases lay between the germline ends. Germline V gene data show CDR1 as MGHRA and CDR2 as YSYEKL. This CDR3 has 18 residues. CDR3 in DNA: TGCGCCAGCAGCCAAATCGTCCTGCGGACTCACAAGGCCTACGAGCAGTACTTC. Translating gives CASSQIVLRTHKAYEQYF.

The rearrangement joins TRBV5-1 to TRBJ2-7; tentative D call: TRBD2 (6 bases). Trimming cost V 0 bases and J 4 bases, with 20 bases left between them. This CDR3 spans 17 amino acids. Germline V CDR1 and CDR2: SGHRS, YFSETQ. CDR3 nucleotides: TGCGCCAGCAGCTTGGTATCGGTCTGGGATGGAGGGTACGAGCAGTACTTC. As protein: CASSLVSVWDGGYEQYF.

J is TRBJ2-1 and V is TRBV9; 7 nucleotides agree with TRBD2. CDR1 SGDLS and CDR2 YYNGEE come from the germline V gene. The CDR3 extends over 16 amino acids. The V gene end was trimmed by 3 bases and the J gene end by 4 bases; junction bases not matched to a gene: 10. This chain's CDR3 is CASSEGTTRTYNEQFF. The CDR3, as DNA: TGTGCCAGCAGCGAGGGGACTACCCGGACTTACAATGAGCAGTTCTTC.

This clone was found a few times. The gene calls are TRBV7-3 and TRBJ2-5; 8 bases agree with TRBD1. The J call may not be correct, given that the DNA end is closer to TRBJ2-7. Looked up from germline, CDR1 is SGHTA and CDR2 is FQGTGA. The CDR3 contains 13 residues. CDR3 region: CASRGTGTYEQYF. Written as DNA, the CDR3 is TGTGCCAGCAGGGGGACAGGAACCTACGAGCAGTACTTC.

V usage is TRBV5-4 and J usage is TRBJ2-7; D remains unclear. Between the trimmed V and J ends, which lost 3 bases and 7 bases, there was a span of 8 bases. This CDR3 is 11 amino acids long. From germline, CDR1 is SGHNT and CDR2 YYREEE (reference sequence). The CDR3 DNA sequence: TGTGCCAGCAGCTCCCAGGCAGAGCAGTACTTC. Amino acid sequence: CASSSQAEQYF.

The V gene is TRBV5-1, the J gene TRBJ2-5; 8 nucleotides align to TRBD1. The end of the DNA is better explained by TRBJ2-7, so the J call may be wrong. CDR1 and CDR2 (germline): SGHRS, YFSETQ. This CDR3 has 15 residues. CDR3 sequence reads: CASSLVSQGAYEQYF. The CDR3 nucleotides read TGCGCCAGCAGCTTGGTCTCGCAGGGGGCGTACGAGCAGTACTTC.

DNA of the CDR3: TGTGCCAGCAGCTTAACTGGGGCGAGCTCCTACAATGAGCAGTTCTTC. Translating gives CASSLTGASSYNEQFF. This chain connects TRBV7-3 to TRBJ2-1; D is perhaps TRBD1 (5 bases). This CDR3 spans 16 amino acids. V was clipped by 0 bases and J by 0 bases, with 9 bases between them. The germline V gene encodes CDR1 SGHTA and CDR2 FQGTGA.

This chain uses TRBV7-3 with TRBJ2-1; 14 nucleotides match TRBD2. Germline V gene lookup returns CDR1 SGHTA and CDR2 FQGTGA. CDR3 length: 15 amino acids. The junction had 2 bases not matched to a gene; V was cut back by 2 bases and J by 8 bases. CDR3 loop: CASSLGTSGSDEQFF. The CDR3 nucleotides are TGTGCCAGCAGCTTAGGGACTAGCGGGAGTGATGAGCAGTTCTTC.

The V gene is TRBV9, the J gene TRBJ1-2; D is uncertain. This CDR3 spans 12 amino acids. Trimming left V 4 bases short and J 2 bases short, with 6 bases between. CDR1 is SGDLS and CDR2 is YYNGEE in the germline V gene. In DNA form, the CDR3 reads TGTGCCAGCAGCACCCAGAACTATGGCTACACCTTC. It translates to CASSTQNYGYTF.

DNA of the CDR3: TGTGCCAGCAGTCTAGCAGAGATAGATGGTGAGCAGTTCTTC. Protein sequence: CASSLAEIDGEQFF. This chain joins TRBV27 and TRBJ2-1; maybe TRBD2 (5 bases). CDR1 is MNHEY and CDR2 is SMNVEV in the germline V gene (reference sequence). The V end lost 5 bases, the J end lost 9 bases, and 17 bases lay between the germline ends. The CDR3 totals 14 residues.

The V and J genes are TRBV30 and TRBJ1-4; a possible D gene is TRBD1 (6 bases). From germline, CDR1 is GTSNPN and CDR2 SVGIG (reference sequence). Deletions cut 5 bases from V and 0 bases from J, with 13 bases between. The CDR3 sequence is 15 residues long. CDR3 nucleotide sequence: TGTGCCTGGCATGGGACATCTGCAACTAATGAAAAACTGTTTTTT. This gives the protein CAWHGTSATNEKLFF.

The CDR3 DNA reads TGTGCCAGCAGCCCAGACACATGGAACAATGAGCAGTTCTTC. Its protein is CASSPDTWNNEQFF. The J gene is TRBJ2-1, the V gene TRBV6-5; D ambiguous. The germline CDR1 and CDR2 sequences are MNHEY and SVGAGI. V lost 6 bases to trimming and J lost 5 bases, with 14 bases between them. This CDR3 spans 14 amino acids.

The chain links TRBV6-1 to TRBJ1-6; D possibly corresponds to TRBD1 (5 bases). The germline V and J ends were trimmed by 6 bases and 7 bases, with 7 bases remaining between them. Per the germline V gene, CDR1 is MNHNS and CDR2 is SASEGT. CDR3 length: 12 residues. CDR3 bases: TGTGCCAGCAGGGAGGGGAATTCACCCCTCCACTTT. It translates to CASREGNSPLHF.

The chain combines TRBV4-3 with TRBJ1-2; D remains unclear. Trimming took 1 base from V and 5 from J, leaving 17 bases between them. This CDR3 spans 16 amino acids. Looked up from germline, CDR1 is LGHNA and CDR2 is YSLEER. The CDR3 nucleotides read TGCGCCAGCAGCCAAGCGTCGGACGGCCGAGGGTATGGCTACACCTTC. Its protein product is CASSQASDGRGYGYTF.

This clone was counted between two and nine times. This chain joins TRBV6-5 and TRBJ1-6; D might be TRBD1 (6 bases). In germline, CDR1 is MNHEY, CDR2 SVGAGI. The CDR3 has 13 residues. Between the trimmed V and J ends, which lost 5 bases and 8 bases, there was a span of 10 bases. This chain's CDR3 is CASSRSGDSPLHF. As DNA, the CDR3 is TGTGCCAGCAGTCGGTCAGGGGATTCACCCCTCCACTTT.